Below, 19 T cell receptor beta chains from the same sample are listed, as sequenced in a study of blood T cell repertoires in COVID-19. The method was immunoSEQ multiplex PCR; TCRdb's version includes in-frame clones alone and lacks a portion of them. Among about 120,000 clones listed, 90% were seen once. The sample was peripheral blood. These receptors all come from a woman aged 55-69 years with COVID-19, enrolled during active disease.

The chain is built from TRBV6-6 and TRBJ1-6, with 8 bases matching TRBD1. The V gene's germline CDR1 is MNHNY and CDR2 SVGAGI (reference sequence). V was clipped by 4 bases and J by 7 bases; unmatched bases: 3. The CDR3 loop spans 14 amino acids. CDR3 residues: CASSSTGANSPLHF. CDR3 nucleotides: TGTGCCAGCAGTTCGACAGGGGCCAATTCACCCCTCCACTTT.

V gene TRBV4-3 combines with J gene TRBJ2-1, with TRBD2 as a possible D gene (7 bases). Germline CDR1 and CDR2: LGHNA and YSLEER. Trimming cost V 1 base and J 6 bases, with 13 bases left between them. The length of the CDR3 is 15 residues. The CDR3 spells CASSQARGALNEQFF. The CDR3 coding sequence is TGCGCCAGCAGCCAAGCCCGGGGGGCCCTCAATGAGCAGTTCTTC.

This clone was recorded a few times. The V call is TRBV3-1 (or the pseudogene TRBV3-2), the J call TRBJ1-1; D might be TRBD1 (5 bases). Germline lookup yields CDR1 LGHDT and CDR2 YNNKEL (reference sequence). The CDR3 consists of 15 residues. Between the trimmed V and J ends, which lost 0 bases and 4 bases, there was a span of 12 bases. The CDR3 DNA reads as TGTGCCAGCAGCCAAGAGGGGGGATGGCGCACTGAAGCTTTCTTT. Its protein product is CASSQEGGWRTEAFF.

CDR3 nucleotides: TGTGCCAGCAGTTACGACAGACCGATGAACACTGAAGCTTTCTTT. The encoded protein is CASSYDRPMNTEAFF. The chain combines TRBV6-6 with TRBJ1-1; D might be TRBD1 (5 bases). Trimming pared 2 bases from V and 0 bases from J, leaving 10 bases between. Germline V lookup: CDR1 MNHNY, CDR2 SVGAGI (reference sequence). This CDR3 has 15 amino acids.

The gene calls are TRBV6-2 or TRBV6-3 and TRBJ2-1; TRBD2 aligns across 11 bases. The CDR3 extends over 20 amino acids. CDR1 is MNHEY and CDR2 is SVGEGT in the germline V gene. Unmatched junction bases numbered 23, after V lost 3 bases and J lost 10 bases. CDR3 coding DNA: TGTGCCAGCAGTTATAAGCAGGGACAGGCTGTACTAGCGGGGGAGAGGGAGCAGTTCTTC. It yields the protein CASSYKQGQAVLAGEREQFF.

The chain links TRBV9 to TRBJ2-3, with TRBD2 as a possible D gene (6 bases). The V gene's germline CDR1 is SGDLS and CDR2 YYNGEE. Trimming removed 6 bases at V and 4 bases at J, with 12 bases between. The CDR3 consists of 13 residues. CDR3 amino acids: CASNGGLADTQYF. The CDR3 DNA sequence: TGTGCCAGCAACGGGGGTTTGGCAGATACGCAGTATTTT.

The rearrangement links TRBV6-5 to TRBJ1-5; D unclear. Germline V gives CDR1 MNHEY, CDR2 SVGAGI. Trimming took 10 bases from V and 2 from J, leaving 18 bases between them. This CDR3 has 15 residues. The CDR3 here is CATKPVGRGNQPQHF. CDR3 DNA: TGTGCCACCAAACCAGTGGGGAGAGGCAATCAGCCCCAGCATTTT.

The CDR3 nucleotides read TGTGCCAGCAGTGAAAGTGGCACCATAAACACTGAAGCTTTCTTT. As protein: CASSESGTINTEAFF. The chain links TRBV2 to TRBJ1-1; D is uncertain. This CDR3 comprises 15 residues. Trimming took 2 bases from V and 2 from J, leaving 12 bases between them. Germline-derived CDR1 and CDR2 are SNHLY and FYNNEI.

The rearrangement links TRBV7-2 to TRBJ1-1; TRBD1 matches 8 bases. With 5 bases clipped from V and 11 bases from J, the junction kept 13 bases outside the gene matches. This CDR3 region has 14 residues. Germline CDR1 reads SGHTA; CDR2 reads FQGNSA. The CDR3 nucleotides are TGTGCCAGCAGCGGCGACAGGGGATTTTATTACGCTTTCTTT. Its protein product is CASSGDRGFYYAFF. The full variable domain, with the rest looked up from reference TRBV7-2 and TRBJ1-1, is GAGVSQSPSNKVTEKGKDVELRCDPISGHTALYWYRQSLGQGLEFLIYFQGNSAPDKSGLPSDRFSAERTGGSVSTLTIQRTQQEDSAVYLCASSGDRGFYYAFFGQGTRLTVV.

This clone was detected once. The J gene is TRBJ1-1, the V gene TRBV19; TRBD1 agrees at 7 bases. The CDR3 runs to 16 residues. From germline, CDR1 is LNHDA and CDR2 SQIVND (reference sequence). V was clipped by 3 bases and J by 0 bases; unmatched bases: 7. The DNA of the CDR3 is TGTGCCAGTAGTATCGGGTGGGGACAGATGAACACTGAAGCTTTCTTT. As protein: CASSIGWGQMNTEAFF.

This clone appeared a few times. The rearrangement joins TRBV4-1 to TRBJ1-1; 12 nucleotides match TRBD1. Germline trimming cut 6 bases from V and 1 base from J; bases unmatched to any gene: 3. The CDR3 loop spans 15 amino acids. Per the germline V gene, CDR1 is MGHRA and CDR2 is YSYEKL. CDR3 region: CASRPGQGANTEAFF. The CDR3 coding sequence is TGCGCCAGCAGGCCGGGACAGGGGGCGAACACTGAAGCTTTCTTT.

The chain carries TRBV6-5 and TRBJ2-1; perhaps TRBD2 as D (6 bases). The length of the CDR3 is 15 residues. Trimming took off 8 bases at V and 1 base at J, with 15 bases between the two ends. Germline CDR1 MNHEY, CDR2 SVGAGI. The CDR3: CASAGLPLSYNEQFF. The CDR3, as DNA: TGTGCCAGCGCGGGACTTCCGCTATCCTACAATGAGCAGTTCTTC.

The rearrangement links TRBV7-3 to TRBJ2-5, with D perhaps matching TRBD1 (6 bases). The germline CDR1 and CDR2 sequences are SGHTA and FQGTGA. Trimming shortened V by 4 bases and J by 3 bases, and 9 bases separated the two germline ends. The CDR3 contains 13 residues. CDR3 nucleotides: TGTGCCAGCAGCTCAAGACAGGAAGAGACCCAGTACTTC. It translates to CASSSRQEETQYF. Variable domain in full (rest from reference TRBV7-3 and TRBJ2-5): GAGVSQTPSNKVTEKGKYVELRCDPISGHTALYWYRQSLGQGPEFLIYFQGTGAADDSGLPNDRFFAVRPEGSVSTLKIQRTERGDSAVYLCASSSRQEETQYFGPGTRLLVL.

The chain links TRBV28 to TRBJ2-2; 9 positions match TRBD1. Losses at the gene ends were 11 bases for V and 2 bases for J; bases not matched to a gene: 9. The CDR3 contains 15 residues. Germline CDR1 MDHEN, CDR2 SYDVKM. Here the CDR3 reads CAAIRDRANTGELFF. The CDR3 nucleotides read TGTGCCGCCATCCGGGACAGGGCAAACACCGGGGAGCTGTTTTTT.

The chain has TRBV5-6 and TRBJ1-2, with D possibly TRBD1 on 6 matching bases. The V gene lost 0 bases and the J gene lost 8 bases, with 11 bases spanning the gap. CDR1 SGHDT and CDR2 YYEEEE come from the germline V gene. The CDR3 contains 13 residues. The CDR3 sequence: CASSLAGGAGYTF. The CDR3 bases are TGTGCCAGCAGCTTGGCCGGGGGGGCGGGCTACACCTTC. The full variable domain, its missing parts supplied by reference TRBV5-6 and TRBJ1-2, is DAGVTQSPTHLIKTRGQQVTLRCSPKSGHDTVSWYQQALGQGPQFIFQYYEEEERQRGNFPDRFSGHQFPNYSSELNVNALLLGDSALYLCASSLAGGAGYTFGSGTRLTVV.

Only one count was recorded for this clone. The CDR3 DNA reads as TGTGCCAGCTCACCACCGGACAGCCGGGAAGCTAACTATGGCTACACCTTC. It encodes CASSPPDSREANYGYTF. The chain employs TRBV18 and TRBJ1-2, with TRBD1 as a possible D gene (6 bases). Germline CDR1 is KGHSH and CDR2 is LQKENI. V shed 0 bases and J shed 0 bases, with 14 bases lying between them. The CDR3 loop spans 17 amino acids.

V usage is TRBV6-5 and J usage is TRBJ2-7; TRBD1 matches at 11 bases. The germline V gene has CDR1 MNHEY and CDR2 SVGAGI. The CDR3 consists of 14 residues. J gave up 2 bases and V 6 bases, and 3 bases lay outside the gene matches. The CDR3 bases are TGTGCCAGCAGAGGACAGGGGGCCCCCTACGAGCAGTACTTC. Its translation: CASRGQGAPYEQYF.

The rearrangement links TRBV21-1 to TRBJ2-7; TRBD1, the D gene given by the table, was not confirmed from the DNA. TRBV21-1 is a pseudogene segment. The CDR3 is made up of 13 amino acids. The CDR3 DNA is TGTGCCAGCAGCAAGGCCTCAGGATGGGAGCAGTACTTC. It codes for CASSKASGWEQYF.

The chain combines TRBV9 with TRBJ2-1; D unclear. Germline CDR1 reads SGDLS; CDR2 reads YYNGEE. This CDR3 spans 14 amino acids. V was pared by 4 bases and J by 7 bases, with 15 bases between. The CDR3 coding sequence is TGTGCCAGCAGCCCCTACAAACGGGTGAATGAGCAGTTCTTC. Encoded protein: CASSPYKRVNEQFF.